This passage covers 31 T cell receptor beta chains from one sample sequenced in a study of healthy donors' naive CD4 and CD8 T cells. Each TCR library used roughly 510 ng of total RNA and a linear amplification protocol. TCRdb fed the reads into MiXCR, producing one record per CDR3 protein. The table includes around 180,000 distinct CDR3 sequences, about 70% detected once. Sequencing input: naive CD4+ and CD8+ T cells sorted from blood, pooled from several donors. The receptor set was obtained from a pool of human donors in good health; the sample pools cells from several healthy donors.

The genes are TRBV29-1 and TRBJ2-1, with unresolved D. V was pared by 7 bases and J by 0 bases, with 10 bases between. Looked up from germline, CDR1 is SQVTM and CDR2 is ANQGSEA. The CDR3 is 13 amino acids. CDR3 in amino acids: CSGEPSSYNEQFF. CDR3 nucleotide sequence: TGCAGCGGTGAGCCGAGCTCCTACAATGAGCAGTTCTTC.

This clonotype has more than one count but fewer than ten. Germline is not matched at one junction end, which may reflect a read error. This chain uses TRBV4-3 with TRBJ2-7, with 8 bases identical to TRBD2. Germline CDR1 reads LGHNA; CDR2 reads YSLEER. The CDR3 extends over 15 amino acids. DNA of the CDR3: TGCGCCAGCAGACCGACTAGCGCCAGCTCCTATGAGCAGTACTTC. Protein sequence: CASRPTSASSYEQYF.

This clonotype has only one observation. The DNA for the CDR3 is TGTGCCAGCAGCAAAATGGACAGGGTGGTTGGCTACACCTTC. Translated, it gives CASSKMDRVVGYTF. The genes are TRBV21-1 and TRBJ1-2; TRBD1, the D gene given by the table, was not confirmed from the DNA. TRBV21-1 is flagged as a pseudogene. This CDR3 spans 14 amino acids.

This clonotype was seen a few times. The chain links TRBV6-2 or TRBV6-3 to TRBJ2-7, with unresolved D. This CDR3 has 12 residues. The germline gives CDR1 MNHEY, CDR2 SVGEGT. V lost 4 bases and J 4 bases, leaving 8 bases between the germline ends. The CDR3 is CASSLRYYEQYF. In DNA, the CDR3 is TGTGCCAGCAGTTTGAGGTATTACGAGCAGTACTTC.

The chain employs TRBV7-9 and TRBJ2-3; D call uncertain. V was shortened by 5 bases and J by 7 bases, with 16 bases between the two germline ends. This CDR3 contains 14 residues. Germline CDR1 and CDR2: SEHNR and FQNEAQ (reference sequence). The CDR3 DNA reads TGTGCCAGCAGCCCCGCCGAAGTCCCGAATACGCAGTATTTT. Translated: CASSPAEVPNTQYF. The whole variable domain, filled in from reference TRBV7-9 and TRBJ2-3, reads DTGVSQNPRHKITKRGQNVTFRCDPISEHNRLYWYRQTLGQGPEFLTYFQNEAQLEKSRLLSDRFSAERPKGSFSTLEIQRTEQGDSAMYLCASSPAEVPNTQYFGPGTRLTVL.

CDR3 DNA sequence: TGTGCCAGCAGTTTAGGGACGGTGAACACTGAAGCTTTCTTT. It codes for CASSLGTVNTEAFF. This chain uses TRBV27 with TRBJ1-1; tentative D call: TRBD1 (5 bases). V dropped 2 bases and J dropped 0 bases, with 7 bases sitting between them. This CDR3 contains 14 residues. Germline V gene sequence: CDR1 MNHEY, CDR2 SMNVEV (reference sequence).

The chain employs TRBV20-1 and TRBJ1-1, with D uncertain. Between the trimmed V and J ends, which lost 3 bases and 12 bases, there was a span of 8 bases. This CDR3 is 9 amino acids long. Germline V lookup: CDR1 DFQATT, CDR2 SNEGSKA (reference sequence). The CDR3 DNA reads TGCAGTGCTAGTGGTCCTTCTTTCTTT. Translating gives CSASGPSFF.

This chain connects TRBV5-4 to TRBJ2-1; D is ambiguous. The V gene's germline CDR1 is SGHNT and CDR2 YYREEE (reference sequence). The CDR3 loop spans 14 amino acids. Between the trimmed V and J ends, which lost 6 bases and 9 bases, there was a span of 19 bases. Written as DNA, the CDR3 is TGTGCCAGCACCCGACCGGGCCTTACTTTTGAGCAGTTCTTC. Amino acid sequence: CASTRPGLTFEQFF.

The chain employs TRBV27 and TRBJ2-1, with D perhaps TRBD2 (6 bases). V dropped 0 bases and J dropped 5 bases, with 11 bases sitting between them. Per the germline V gene, CDR1 is MNHEY and CDR2 is SMNVEV (reference sequence). The CDR3 spans 15 residues. The CDR3 protein is CASSLSGGLNNEQFF. Here the CDR3 DNA reads TGTGCCAGCAGTTTATCGGGGGGACTCAACAATGAGCAGTTCTTC.

The chain carries TRBV29-1 and TRBJ1-3; 7 nucleotides align to TRBD1. Germline V lookup: CDR1 SQVTM, CDR2 ANQGSEA. The CDR3 is made up of 11 amino acids. CDR3 nucleotides: TGCGCCGGGACAGCAGGAAACACCATATATTTT. It specifies CAGTAGNTIYF.

This chain joins TRBV12-3 or TRBV12-4 and TRBJ1-1, with 10 bases that match TRBD1. Trimming at V came to 4 bases and at J to 10 bases, leaving 9 bases not matched to a gene. This CDR3 has 14 amino acids. The CDR3 loop reads CASSSGTGAVGAFF. CDR3 sequence (DNA): TGTGCCAGCAGTTCCGGGACAGGGGCAGTTGGAGCTTTCTTT.

The chain recombines TRBV29-1 with TRBJ1-1; no clear D. Trimming cost V 4 bases and J 1 base, with 10 bases left between them. The CDR3 runs to 13 residues. In germline, CDR1 is SQVTM, CDR2 ANQGSEA. The DNA for the CDR3 is TGCAGCGTTGCAGAACAGCCGAACACTGAAGCTTTCTTT. Translating gives CSVAEQPNTEAFF. The full variable domain, completed using reference TRBV29-1 and TRBJ1-1, is SAVISQKPSRDICQRGTSLTIQCQVDSQVTMMFWYRQQPGQSLTLIATANQGSEATYESGFVIDKFPISRPNLTFSTLTVSNMSPEDSSIYLCSVAEQPNTEAFFGQGTRLTVV.

V gene TRBV12-3 or TRBV12-4 combines with J gene TRBJ1-1; D possibly corresponds to TRBD1 (6 bases). Trimming took off 7 bases at V and 10 bases at J, with 19 bases between the two ends. The CDR3 has 13 amino acids. DNA for the CDR3: TGTGCCAGCAATAAACAGGGCCAGGGAGTAGCTTTCTTT. As protein: CASNKQGQGVAFF.

This clonotype was observed a few times. The chain recombines TRBV12-5 with TRBJ2-3; no clear D gene. The CDR3 runs 12 residues. From germline, CDR1 is LGHNT and CDR2 FRNRAP. Between the trimmed V and J ends, which lost 6 bases and 6 bases, there was a span of 10 bases. The CDR3 DNA is TGTGCTAGTGGCCCAAGTGGGGATACGCAGTATTTT. Its translation is CASGPSGDTQYF.

This clonotype turned up a few times. V gene TRBV12-3 or TRBV12-4 combines with J gene TRBJ2-7; D gene unclear. With 5 bases removed from V and 2 bases from J, the gap between germline ends came to 19 bases. The length of the CDR3 is 16 residues. The CDR3 protein is CASSRSDLHNPYEQYF. CDR3 in DNA: TGTGCCAGCAGTCGTAGTGACCTCCATAACCCCTACGAGCAGTACTTC.

The chain couples TRBV20-1 to TRBJ1-1; D gene unclear. Looked up from germline, CDR1 is DFQATT and CDR2 is SNEGSKA (reference sequence). Trimming took 0 bases from V and 5 from J, leaving 10 bases between them. The CDR3 is 13 residues long. CDR3 residues: CSARDRQDTEAFF. DNA of the CDR3: TGCAGTGCTAGAGATCGTCAGGATACTGAAGCTTTCTTT.

This clonotype was seen only a few times. The rearrangement links TRBV19 to TRBJ1-1; D is ambiguous. Trimming pared 6 bases from V and 1 base from J, leaving 9 bases between. The CDR3 loop spans 13 amino acids. The germline gives CDR1 LNHDA, CDR2 SQIVND (reference sequence). CDR3 loop: CASRAQGNTEAFF. The CDR3, as DNA: TGTGCCAGTAGGGCCCAAGGGAACACTGAAGCTTTCTTT.

This CDR3 is CASIPGSKNQPQHF. The DNA for the CDR3 is TGTGCCAGTATTCCGGGAAGCAAGAATCAGCCCCAGCATTTT. This rearrangement joins TRBV19 to TRBJ1-5; D is unresolved. Germline V gene lookup returns CDR1 LNHDA and CDR2 SQIVND (reference sequence). V dropped 7 bases and J dropped 4 bases, with 14 bases sitting between them. This CDR3 region has 14 residues.

This clonotype has a single count. The chain is built from TRBV10-3 and TRBJ2-1, with D unclear. Trimming took 0 bases from V and 0 from J, leaving 6 bases between them. CDR1 ENHRY and CDR2 SYGVKD come from the germline V gene. The CDR3 sequence is 15 residues long. CDR3 sequence: CAISESGSSYNEQFF. CDR3 DNA: TGTGCCATCAGTGAGTCGGGTAGCTCCTACAATGAGCAGTTCTTC.

The V gene is TRBV19, the J gene TRBJ1-5; D not resolved. V lost 3 bases, J lost 5 bases, and 11 bases lay in between. CDR1 and CDR2 from the germline V gene are LNHDA and SQIVND (reference sequence). CDR3 length: 14 residues. In nucleotides, the CDR3 is TGTGCCAGTAGTATGTTACAGAGCCATCAGCCCCAGCATTTT. It translates to CASSMLQSHQPQHF.

This chain links TRBV29-1 with TRBJ1-2; D is unclear. The germline V gene encodes CDR1 SQVTM and CDR2 ANQGSEA. V shed 3 bases and J shed 2 bases, with 10 bases lying between them. This CDR3 spans 13 amino acids. The CDR3 here is CSVDGAVNYGYTF. The CDR3 DNA is TGCAGCGTTGACGGAGCAGTGAACTATGGCTACACCTTC.

The chain couples TRBV29-1 to TRBJ2-7, with D perhaps TRBD1 (6 bases). The CDR3 runs 13 residues. Germline loops: CDR1 SQVTM, CDR2 ANQGSEA. The V gene lost 7 bases and the J gene lost 0 bases, with 13 bases spanning the gap. In nucleotides, the CDR3 is TGCAGCGGCTCCGGGACAAACTCCTACGAGCAGTACTTC. The encoded protein is CSGSGTNSYEQYF.

This sequence joins TRBV29-1 and TRBJ2-7; TRBD1 might be the D (6 bases). The CDR3 has 14 amino acids. V was clipped by 6 bases and J by 7 bases, with 22 bases between them. Per germline, CDR1 SQVTM and CDR2 ANQGSEA. CDR3 nucleotides: TGCAGCGTAGCTATTGCCAGGGGAACAGAAGAGCAGTACTTC. Protein: CSVAIARGTEEQYF.

This clonotype turned up a few times. The chain couples TRBV6-2 or TRBV6-3 to TRBJ2-5; possible D gene TRBD2, 5 bases. Trimming stripped 4 bases from V and 7 bases from J, with 13 bases between. CDR1 MNHEY and CDR2 SVGEGT come from the germline V gene. CDR3 length: 13 amino acids. This CDR3 reads CASSFDQSGTQYF. The CDR3 DNA follows: TGTGCCAGCAGTTTTGACCAAAGCGGGACCCAGTACTTC.

The V and J genes are TRBV29-1 and TRBJ2-1; TRBD1 agrees at 11 bases. With V trimmed by 7 bases and J by 5 bases, 7 bases remained unmatched. There are 14 residues in the CDR3. The germline gives CDR1 SQVTM, CDR2 ANQGSEA. The CDR3 sequence is CSAYRDRGDNEQFF. The CDR3 nucleotides are TGCAGCGCATACCGGGACAGGGGGGACAATGAGCAGTTCTTC.

This chain joins TRBV27 and TRBJ1-2, with a weak D call TRBD1 (6 bases). Trimming removed 3 bases from V and 6 bases from J, with 14 bases in between. Looked up from germline, CDR1 is MNHEY and CDR2 is SMNVEV (reference sequence). CDR3 length equals 14 residues. CDR3 residues: CASSLSAGENGYTF. CDR3 coding DNA: TGTGCCAGCAGTTTGTCGGCAGGGGAAAATGGCTACACCTTC.

The chain uses TRBV5-5 and TRBJ1-1; 7 nucleotides line up with TRBD1. This CDR3 comprises 18 residues. J gave up 0 bases and V 0 bases, and 11 bases lay outside the gene matches. Looked up from germline, CDR1 is SGHKS and CDR2 is YYEKEE (reference sequence). The DNA of the CDR3 is TGTGCCAGCAGCTTGGAGCCCCGGGACAGCGAGATGAACACTGAAGCTTTCTTT. Translation: CASSLEPRDSEMNTEAFF.

This chain uses TRBV5-5 with TRBJ1-1; 10 bases line up with TRBD1. This CDR3 has 15 amino acids. Trimming at V came to 4 bases and at J to 6 bases, leaving 9 bases not matched to a gene. CDR1 is SGHKS and CDR2 is YYEKEE in the germline V gene (reference sequence). CDR3 sequence (DNA): TGTGCCAGCAGCCGCACCGGGACAGGGGTGGCTGAAGCTTTCTTT. It translates to CASSRTGTGVAEAFF.

This chain links TRBV6-5 with TRBJ2-7; TRBD1 agrees at 8 bases. V shed 6 bases and J 3 bases; nucleotides not matched to a gene: 7. The germline CDR1 and CDR2 sequences are MNHEY and SVGAGI. This CDR3 has 14 amino acids. Here the CDR3 DNA reads TGTGCCAGCAGAGAGGACAGGGCTGGCTACGAGCAGTACTTC. Protein: CASREDRAGYEQYF.

The V call is TRBV6-6, the J call TRBJ1-2; 7 nucleotides align to TRBD1. In germline, CDR1 is MNHNY, CDR2 SVGAGI (reference sequence). J gave up 0 bases and V 6 bases, and 7 bases lay outside the gene matches. The CDR3 is 15 residues long. The CDR3, as DNA: TGTGCCAGCAGACCCGACAGGGCAGCTAACTATGGCTACACCTTC. This codes for CASRPDRAANYGYTF.

The CDR3 spells CASSSGQPNTEAFF. CDR3 bases: TGTGCCAGTAGTAGCGGACAGCCGAACACTGAAGCTTTCTTT. The V gene is TRBV19, the J gene TRBJ1-1; D is perhaps TRBD1 (6 bases). CDR1 and CDR2 (germline): LNHDA, SQIVND (reference sequence). The CDR3 sequence is 14 residues long. V lost 4 bases, J lost 1 base, and 10 bases lay in between.